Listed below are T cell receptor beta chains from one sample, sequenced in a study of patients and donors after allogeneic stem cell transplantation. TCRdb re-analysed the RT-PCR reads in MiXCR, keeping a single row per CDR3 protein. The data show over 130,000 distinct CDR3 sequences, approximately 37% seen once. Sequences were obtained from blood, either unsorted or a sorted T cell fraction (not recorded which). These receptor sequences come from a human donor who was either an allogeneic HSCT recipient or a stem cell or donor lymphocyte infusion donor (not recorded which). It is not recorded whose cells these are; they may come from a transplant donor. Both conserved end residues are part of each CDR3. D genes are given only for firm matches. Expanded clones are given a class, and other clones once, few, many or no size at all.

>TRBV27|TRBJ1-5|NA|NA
CASTSLGVSNQPQHF
TGTGCCAGCACCTCCCTGGGGGTGAGCAATCAGCCCCAGCATTTT
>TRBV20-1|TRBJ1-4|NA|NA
CSATGIGWEEKLFF
TGCAGTGCTACGGGTATAGGCTGGGAGGAAAAACTGTTTTTT
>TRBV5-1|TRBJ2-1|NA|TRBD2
CASSQKGGESYNEQFF
TGCGCCAGCAGCCAAAAGGGAGGGGAATCCTACAATGAGCAGTTCTTC
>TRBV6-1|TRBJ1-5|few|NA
CASSDVQPQHF
TGTGCCAGCAGTGATGTCCAGCCCCAGCATTTT
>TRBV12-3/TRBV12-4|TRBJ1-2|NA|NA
CASSLVYGAYGYTF
TGTGCCAGCAGTTTAGTTTACGGAGCCTATGGCTACACCTTC
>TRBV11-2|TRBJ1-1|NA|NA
CASRFGGLGGAFF
TGTGCCAGCAGATTCGGAGGGTTAGGCGGAGCTTTCTTT
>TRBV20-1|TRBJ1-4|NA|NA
CSARPKGTTNEKLFF
TGCAGTGCTAGACCTAAAGGGACAACTAATGAAAAACTGTTTTTT
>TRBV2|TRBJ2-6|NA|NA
CASSVSRDLSSGANVLTF
TGTGCCAGCAGTGTCAGCAGGGACTTGAGCTCTGGGGCCAACGTCCTGACTTTC
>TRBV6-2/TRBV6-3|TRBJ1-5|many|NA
CASSYSGLRGRGPQHF
TGTGCCAGCAGTTACTCGGGTTTACGAGGGCGGGGCCCCCAGCATTTT
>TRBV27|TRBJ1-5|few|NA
CAAGHQPQHF
TGTGCCGCGGGCCACCAGCCCCAGCATTTT
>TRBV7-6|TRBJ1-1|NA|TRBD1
CASSDYRGQGTEAFF
TGTGCCAGCAGCGACTACAGGGGGCAGGGCACTGAAGCTTTCTTT
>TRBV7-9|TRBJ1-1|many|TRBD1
CASSLTGLTEAFF
TGTGCCAGCAGCTTGACAGGGTTAACTGAAGCTTTCTTT
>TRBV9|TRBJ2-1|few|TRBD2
CASSVSPRGVYNEQFF
TGTGCCAGCAGCGTAAGTCCACGGGGGGTTTACAATGAGCAGTTCTTC
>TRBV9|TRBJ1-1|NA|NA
CASSVEEVHTEAFF
TGTGCCAGCAGCGTAGAGGAGGTGCACACTGAAGCTTTCTTT
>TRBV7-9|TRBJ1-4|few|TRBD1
CASSSRDRGTNEKLFF
TGTGCCAGCAGCTCCCGGGACAGAGGAACTAATGAAAAACTGTTTTTT
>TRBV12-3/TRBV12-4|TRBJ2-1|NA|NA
CASRVSGTSYNEQFF
TGTGCCAGCAGGGTCTCCGGGACTTCCTACAATGAGCAGTTCTTC
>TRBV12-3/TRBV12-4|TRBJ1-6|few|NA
CASSLSPLSPLHF
TGTGCCAGCAGTCTATCGCCCCTTTCACCCCTCCACTTT
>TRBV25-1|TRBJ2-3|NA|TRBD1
CASSEWTGGGTDTQYF
TGTGCCAGCAGTGAATGGACAGGGGGAGGCACAGATACGCAGTATTTT
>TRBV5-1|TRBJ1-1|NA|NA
CASSLASGDGTEAFF
TGCGCCAGCAGCTTGGCCTCCGGGGATGGGACTGAAGCTTTCTTT
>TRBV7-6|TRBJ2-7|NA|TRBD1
CASSRQGRYEQYF
TGTGCCAGCAGCCGACAGGGGCGGTACGAGCAGTACTTC
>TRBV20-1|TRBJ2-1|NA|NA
CSARGLAGPSYNEQFF
TGCAGTGCTAGAGGACTTGCGGGGCCCTCCTACAATGAGCAGTTCTTC
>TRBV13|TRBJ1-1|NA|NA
CASSFPGGGNGDTEAFF
TGTGCCAGCAGCTTCCCCGGGGGCGGGAATGGGGACACTGAAGCTTTCTTT
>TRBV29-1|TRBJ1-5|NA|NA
CSVQLGIGNQPQHF
TGCAGCGTACAATTGGGGATTGGCAATCAGCCCCAGCATTTT
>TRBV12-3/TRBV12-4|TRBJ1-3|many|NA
CASSSGTGGNTIYF
TGTGCCAGCAGTTCCGGGACGGGTGGAAACACCATATATTTT
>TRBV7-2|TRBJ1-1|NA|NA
CASSLVGRGSFNTEAFF
TGTGCCAGCAGCTTAGTAGGTCGGGGAAGCTTTAACACTGAAGCTTTCTTT
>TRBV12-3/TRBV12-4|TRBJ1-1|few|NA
CASSPRTLMNTEAFF
TGTGCCAGCAGCCCCAGGACACTGATGAACACTGAAGCTTTCTTT
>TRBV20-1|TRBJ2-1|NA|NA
CSARKRSSYNEQFF
TGCAGTGCTAGGAAGAGAAGCTCCTACAATGAGCAGTTCTTC
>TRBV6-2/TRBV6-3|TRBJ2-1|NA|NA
CASSSYDRPQFF
TGTGCCAGCAGCTCCTACGACAGGCCACAGTTCTTC
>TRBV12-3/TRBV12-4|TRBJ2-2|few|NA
CASRGVTGELFF
TGTGCCAGCAGGGGAGTGACCGGGGAGCTGTTTTTT
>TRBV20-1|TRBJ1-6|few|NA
CSAPSAPGFNSPLHF
TGCAGTGCTCCGTCAGCACCGGGCTTCAATTCACCCCTCCACTTT
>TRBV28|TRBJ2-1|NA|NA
CASSLGASGINEQFF
TGTGCCAGCAGTTTGGGGGCTAGCGGAATCAATGAGCAGTTCTTC
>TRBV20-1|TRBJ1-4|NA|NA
CSARDQPATNEKLFF
TGCAGTGCTAGAGATCAACCGGCAACTAATGAAAAACTGTTTTTT
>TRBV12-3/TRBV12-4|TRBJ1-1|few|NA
CASTPTLNTEAFF
TGTGCCAGCACCCCGACCCTGAACACTGAAGCTTTCTTT
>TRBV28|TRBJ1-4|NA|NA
CASWGQKLFF
TGTGCCAGCTGGGGGCAAAAACTGTTTTTT
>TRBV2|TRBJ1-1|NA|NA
CASFPVSDTEAFF
TGTGCCAGCTTTCCAGTGTCTGACACTGAAGCTTTCTTT
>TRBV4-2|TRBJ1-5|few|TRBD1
CASSPETGATQPQHF
TGTGCCAGCAGCCCAGAGACAGGGGCCACTCAGCCCCAGCATTTT
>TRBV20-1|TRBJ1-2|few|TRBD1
CSASRATIEGAYGYTF
TGCAGTGCCTCCCGGGCAACCATCGAGGGGGCATATGGCTACACCTTC
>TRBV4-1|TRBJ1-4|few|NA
CASNGGMDEKLFF
TGCGCCAGCAACGGGGGGATGGATGAAAAACTGTTTTTT
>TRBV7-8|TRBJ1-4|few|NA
CASSLLRGQINEKLFF
TGTGCCAGCAGCCTCCTAAGAGGACAAATTAATGAAAAACTGTTTTTT
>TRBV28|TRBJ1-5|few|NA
CASSLWLGARGNQPQHF
TGTGCCAGCAGTTTATGGTTAGGAGCCCGAGGCAATCAGCCCCAGCATTTT
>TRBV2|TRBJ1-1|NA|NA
CASIQDWDTEAFF
TGTGCCAGCATCCAGGACTGGGACACTGAAGCTTTCTTT
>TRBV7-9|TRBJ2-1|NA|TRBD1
CASSGPGQDYNEQFF
TGTGCCAGCAGCGGTCCGGGACAGGACTACAATGAGCAGTTCTTC
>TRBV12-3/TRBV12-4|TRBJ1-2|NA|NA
CASSQLRVHGYTF
TGTGCCAGCAGCCAGCTGAGGGTTCATGGCTACACCTTC
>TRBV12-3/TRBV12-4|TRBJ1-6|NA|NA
CASSGGRNYSPLHF
TGTGCCAGCTCGGGAGGGCGCAATTATTCACCCCTCCACTTT
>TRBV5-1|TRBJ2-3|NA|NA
CASSLKNPDTQYF
TGCGCCAGCAGCCTAAAAAATCCAGATACGCAGTATTTT
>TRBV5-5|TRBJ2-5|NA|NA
CASSLEVETQYF
TGTGCCAGCAGCTTGGAGGTAGAGACCCAGTACTTC
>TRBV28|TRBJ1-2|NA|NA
CASSSPGDLGASNYGYTF
TGTGCCAGCAGTTCGCCGGGGGACTTGGGCGCCTCTAACTATGGCTACACCTTC
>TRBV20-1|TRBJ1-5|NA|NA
CSAPTGNGNQPQHF
TGCAGTGCACCGACGGGAAATGGCAATCAGCCCCAGCATTTT
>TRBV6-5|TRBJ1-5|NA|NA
CASSDTYSNQPQHF
TGTGCCAGCAGTGACACCTATAGCAATCAGCCCCAGCATTTT
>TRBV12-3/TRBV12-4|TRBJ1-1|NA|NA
CAIEVGCCSTEAFF
TGTGCCATCGAAGTTGGATGTTGTAGCACTGAAGCTTTCTTT
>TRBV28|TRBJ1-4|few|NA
CASTGPRGEKLFF
TGTGCCAGCACCGGGCCGAGGGGCGAAAAACTGTTTTTT
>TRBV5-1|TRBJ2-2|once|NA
CASSSTPGVLNTGELFF
TGCGCCAGCAGCTCCACACCCGGGGTCTTGAACACCGGGGAGCTGTTTTTT
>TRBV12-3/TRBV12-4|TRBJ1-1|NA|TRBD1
CASSPRQGTEAFF
TGTGCCAGCAGTCCAAGACAGGGCACTGAAGCTTTCTTT
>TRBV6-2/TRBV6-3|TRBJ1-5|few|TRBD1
CASSPTGGVGQPQHF
TGTGCCAGCAGTCCCACAGGGGGCGTGGGTCAGCCCCAGCATTTT
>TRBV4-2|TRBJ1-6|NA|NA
CASSQGARLDSPLHF
TGTGCCAGCAGCCAAGGCGCCCGGTTGGATTCACCCCTCCACTTT
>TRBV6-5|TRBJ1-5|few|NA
CASKQGSNQPQHF
TGTGCCAGCAAGCAGGGTAGTAATCAGCCCCAGCATTTT
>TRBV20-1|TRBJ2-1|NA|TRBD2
CSARDFRTSYNEQFF
TGCAGTGCTAGAGATTTCCGGACTAGCTACAATGAGCAGTTCTTC
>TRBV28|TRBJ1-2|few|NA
CASSTVYGYTF
TGTGCCAGCAGTACAGTCTATGGCTACACCTTC
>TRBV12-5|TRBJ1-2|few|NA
CSPYGGYGYTF
TGTTCCCCGTACGGAGGGTATGGCTACACCTTC
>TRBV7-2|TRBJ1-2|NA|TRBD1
CASSLKGQGASGYTF
TGTGCCAGCAGCTTAAAAGGACAGGGGGCGAGTGGCTACACCTTC